This T cell receptor (beta chain) emerged from a study of T-cell reconstitution after alpha-beta-depleted transplantation in children. This clonotype was counted many times. During its preparation, the TCRbeta library received unique molecular identifiers. Using its own MiXCR run on the PCR reads, TCRdb lists one record per CDR3 protein. The sample includes approximately 250,000 distinct CDR3 sequences, over 9.5% of them seen just once. Per germline, CDR1 SQVTM and CDR2 ANQGSEA. The length of the CDR3 is 11 residues. V lost 4 bases to trimming and J lost 8 bases; unmatched junction nucleotides: 3. The origin of this receptor is a human donor who donated a stem cell graft to a child with SCID. V is TRBV29-1 and J is TRBJ2-7; 9 bases agree with TRBD1. The sequences come from PBMCs from the stem cell graft donor, collected from the stem cell graft. The CDR3 coding sequence is TGCAGCGTTGCAGGACAGGGGAAGCAGTACTTC. It specifies CSVAGQGKQYF.